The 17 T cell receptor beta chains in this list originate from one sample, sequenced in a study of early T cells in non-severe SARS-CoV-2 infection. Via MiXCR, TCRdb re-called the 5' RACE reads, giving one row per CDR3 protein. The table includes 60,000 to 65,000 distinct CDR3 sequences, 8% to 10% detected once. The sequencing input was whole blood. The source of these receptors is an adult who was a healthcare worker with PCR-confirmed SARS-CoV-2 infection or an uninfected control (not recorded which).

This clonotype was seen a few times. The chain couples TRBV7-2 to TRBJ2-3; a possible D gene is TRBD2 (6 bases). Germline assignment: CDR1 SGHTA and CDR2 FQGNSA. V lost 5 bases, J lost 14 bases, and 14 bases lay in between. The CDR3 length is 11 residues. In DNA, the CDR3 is TGTGCCAGCAGCCGTGGCGCGGAGGGGTATTTT. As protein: CASSRGAEGYF.

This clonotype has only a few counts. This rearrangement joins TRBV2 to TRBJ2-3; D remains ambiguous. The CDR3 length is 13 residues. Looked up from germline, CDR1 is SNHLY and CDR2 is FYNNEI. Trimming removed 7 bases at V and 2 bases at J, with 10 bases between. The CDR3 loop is CASKWLNTDTQYF. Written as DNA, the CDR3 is TGTGCCAGCAAGTGGCTCAACACAGATACGCAGTATTTT.

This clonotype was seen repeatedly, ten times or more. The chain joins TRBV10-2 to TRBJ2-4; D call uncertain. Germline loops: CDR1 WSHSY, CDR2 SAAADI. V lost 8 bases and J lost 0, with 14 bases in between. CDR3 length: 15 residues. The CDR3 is CASLEGWRAKNIQYF. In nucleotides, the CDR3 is TGCGCCAGCTTGGAAGGGTGGAGAGCCAAAAACATTCAGTACTTC.

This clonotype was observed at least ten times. CDR3 in amino acids: CASTARRGTGELFF. The CDR3, as DNA: TGTGCCAGCACTGCCCGGCGTGGCACCGGGGAGCTGTTTTTT. The chain is built from TRBV7-3 and TRBJ2-2; D uncertain. The CDR3 extends over 14 amino acids. CDR1 and CDR2 (germline): SGHTA, FQGTGA. V dropped 7 bases and J dropped 4 bases, with 13 bases sitting between them.

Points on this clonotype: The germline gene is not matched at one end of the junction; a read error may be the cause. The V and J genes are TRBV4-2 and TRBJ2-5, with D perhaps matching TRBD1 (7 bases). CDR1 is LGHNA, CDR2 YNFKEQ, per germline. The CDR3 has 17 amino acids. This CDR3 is CVSSQGRGGGGQETQYF. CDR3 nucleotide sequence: TGTGTCAGCAGCCAAGGGCGAGGAGGGGGCGGGCAAGAGACCCAGTACTTC.

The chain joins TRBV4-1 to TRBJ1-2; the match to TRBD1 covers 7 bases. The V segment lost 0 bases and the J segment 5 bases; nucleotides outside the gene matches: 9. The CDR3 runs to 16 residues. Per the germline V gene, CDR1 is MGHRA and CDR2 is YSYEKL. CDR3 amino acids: CASSQEPATGLYGYTF. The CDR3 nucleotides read TGCGCCAGCAGCCAAGAACCCGCGACAGGGCTGTATGGCTACACCTTC.

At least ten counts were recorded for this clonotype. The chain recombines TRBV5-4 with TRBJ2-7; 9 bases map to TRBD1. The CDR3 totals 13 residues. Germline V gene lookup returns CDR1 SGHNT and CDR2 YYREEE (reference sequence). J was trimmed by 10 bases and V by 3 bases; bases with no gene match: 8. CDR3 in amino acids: CASSWGQGSRQYV. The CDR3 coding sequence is TGTGCCAGCAGCTGGGGACAGGGAAGTAGACAGTACGTC.

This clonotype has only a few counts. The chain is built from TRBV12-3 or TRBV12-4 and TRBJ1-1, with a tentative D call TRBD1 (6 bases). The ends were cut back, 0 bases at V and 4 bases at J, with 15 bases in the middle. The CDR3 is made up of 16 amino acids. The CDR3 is CASSLALLIGGTEAFF. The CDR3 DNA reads TGTGCCAGCAGTTTAGCGCTTTTAATAGGGGGCACTGAAGCTTTCTTT.

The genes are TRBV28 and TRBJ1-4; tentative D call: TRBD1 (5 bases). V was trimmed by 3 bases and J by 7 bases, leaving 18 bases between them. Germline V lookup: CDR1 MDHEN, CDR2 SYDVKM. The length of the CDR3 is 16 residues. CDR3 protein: CASSFGGGTWGEKLFF. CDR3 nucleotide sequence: TGTGCCAGCAGTTTTGGTGGCGGGACCTGGGGTGAAAAACTGTTTTTT.

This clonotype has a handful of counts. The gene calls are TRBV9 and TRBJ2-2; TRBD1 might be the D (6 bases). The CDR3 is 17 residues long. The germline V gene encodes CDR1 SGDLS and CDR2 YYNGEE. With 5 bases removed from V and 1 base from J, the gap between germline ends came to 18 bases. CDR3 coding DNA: TGTGCCAGCAGTCCTACACAGGGACGGCTGAACACCGGGGAGCTGTTTTTT. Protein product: CASSPTQGRLNTGELFF.

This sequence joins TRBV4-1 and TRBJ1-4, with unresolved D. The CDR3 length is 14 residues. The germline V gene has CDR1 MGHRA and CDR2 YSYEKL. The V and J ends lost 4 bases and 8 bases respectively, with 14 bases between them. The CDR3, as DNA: TGCGCCAGCAGCCCCCTGCCCCTGCGGGAAAAACTGTTTTTT. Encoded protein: CASSPLPLREKLFF.

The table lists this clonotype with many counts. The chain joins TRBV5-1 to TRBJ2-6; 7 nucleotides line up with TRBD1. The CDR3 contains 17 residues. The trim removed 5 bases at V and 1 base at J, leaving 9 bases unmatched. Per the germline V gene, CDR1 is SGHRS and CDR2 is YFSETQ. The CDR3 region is CASRRDRAGSGANVLTF. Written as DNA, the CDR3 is TGCGCCAGCAGACGTGACAGGGCGGGTTCTGGGGCCAACGTCCTGACTTTC.

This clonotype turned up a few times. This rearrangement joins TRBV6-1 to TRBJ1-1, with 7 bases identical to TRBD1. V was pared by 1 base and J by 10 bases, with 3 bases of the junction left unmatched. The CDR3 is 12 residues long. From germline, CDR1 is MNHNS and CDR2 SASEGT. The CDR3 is CASSEGNRGAFF. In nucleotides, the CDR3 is TGTGCCAGCAGTGAAGGAAACAGGGGAGCTTTCTTT.

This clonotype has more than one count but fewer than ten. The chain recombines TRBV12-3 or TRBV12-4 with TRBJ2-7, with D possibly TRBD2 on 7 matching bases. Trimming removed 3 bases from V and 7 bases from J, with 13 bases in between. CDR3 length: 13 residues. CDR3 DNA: TGTGCCAGCAGTTTCGGGGGGCATCGAGAGCAGTACGTC. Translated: CASSFGGHREQYV.

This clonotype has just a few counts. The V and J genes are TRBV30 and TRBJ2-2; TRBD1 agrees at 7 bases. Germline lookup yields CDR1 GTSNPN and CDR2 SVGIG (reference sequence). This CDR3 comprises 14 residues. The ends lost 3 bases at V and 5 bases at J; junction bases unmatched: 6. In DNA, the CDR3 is TGTGCCTGGAGCGCCGGGACAGCTACCGGGGAGCTGTTTTTT. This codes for CAWSAGTATGELFF.

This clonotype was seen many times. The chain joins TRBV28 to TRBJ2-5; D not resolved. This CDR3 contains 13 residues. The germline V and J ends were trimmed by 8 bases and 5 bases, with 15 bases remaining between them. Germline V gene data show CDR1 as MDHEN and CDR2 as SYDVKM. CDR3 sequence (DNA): TGTGCCAGCGGGCAGGTAGCTCTTGAGACCCAGTACTTC. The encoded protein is CASGQVALETQYF.

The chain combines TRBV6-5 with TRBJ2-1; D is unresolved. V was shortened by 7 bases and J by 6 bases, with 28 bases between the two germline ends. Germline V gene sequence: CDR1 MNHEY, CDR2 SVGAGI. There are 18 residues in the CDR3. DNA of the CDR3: TGTGCCAGCAAGAACGGCCGTACGGCTAGTCGGGCCAGCAATGAGCAGTTCTTC. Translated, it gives CASKNGRTASRASNEQFF.